What follows is one TCR beta chain and its context. Germline V CDR1 and CDR2: SQVTM, ANQGSEA. The CDR3 sequence is 13 residues long. Trimming stripped 6 bases from V and 0 bases from J, with 11 bases between. These data originate in a study of blood T cells in healthy people across ages. Primed by a sample-barcoded 5' primer and a J-beta primer mix, a second PCR proceeded for about 7 to 12 cycles. Each cDNA molecule was tagged by a template-switch adaptor with 12 random nucleotides. One entry per CDR3 protein, called by TCRdb with MiXCR from the 5' RACE reads. The data contain 750,000 to 950,000 distinct CDR3 sequences, roughly 24% of them singletons. Staff drew roughly 10 milliliters of peripheral blood from each donor. These same data were also listed under a study on T cells of mothers and their children. That source reports: For related and unrelated pairs alike, thymic selection shapes TCR recombination output similarly. Unrelated mother-child pairs always had slightly, but never significantly, lower normalized overlap than related pairs.

The specimen was blood. The TCR originated in a boy between 5 and 17 years old in good health. The chain links TRBV29-1 to TRBJ2-5; no firm D call. CDR3 sequence: CSVASENQETQYF. In DNA form, the CDR3 reads TGCAGCGTCGCCTCAGAAAACCAAGAGACCCAGTACTTC.